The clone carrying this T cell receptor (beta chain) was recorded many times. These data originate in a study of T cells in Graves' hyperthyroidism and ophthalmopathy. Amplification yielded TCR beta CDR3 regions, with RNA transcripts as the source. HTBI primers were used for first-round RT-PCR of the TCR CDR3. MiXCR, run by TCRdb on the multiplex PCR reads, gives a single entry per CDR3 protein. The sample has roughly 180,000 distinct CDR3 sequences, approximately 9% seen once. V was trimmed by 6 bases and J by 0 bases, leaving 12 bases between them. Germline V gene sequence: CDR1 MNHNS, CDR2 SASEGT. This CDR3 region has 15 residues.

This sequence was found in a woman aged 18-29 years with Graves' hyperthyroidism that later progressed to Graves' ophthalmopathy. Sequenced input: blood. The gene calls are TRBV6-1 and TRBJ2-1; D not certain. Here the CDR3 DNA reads TGTGCCAGCAGACCTCTTAGGGACTCCTACAATGAGCAGTTCTTC. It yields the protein CASRPLRDSYNEQFF.